This T cell receptor (beta chain) comes out of a study of T cells after yellow fever vaccination. Trimming took off 8 bases at V and 7 bases at J, with 12 bases between the two ends. CDR1 and CDR2 (germline): LNHNV, YYDKDF (reference sequence). The CDR3 length is 13 residues. One entry per CDR3 protein, called by TCRdb with MiXCR from the 5' RACE reads. The table has about 240,000 distinct CDR3 sequences, about 7% seen once. The gene calls are TRBV15 and TRBJ1-6, with D perhaps TRBD1 (5 bases). Sequencing was performed on CD4+ T cells sorted from PBMCs, taken 15 days after the yellow fever booster vaccination. The TCR originated in a young man who received the YFV17D yellow fever vaccine. The DNA of the CDR3 is TGTGCCACCGCGCGGGGGAGAAATTCACCCCTCCACTTT. This gives the protein CATARGRNSPLHF.